Each of the 22 T cell receptor beta chains below was sequenced from the same sample in a study of T cells in localized non-small cell lung cancer (dated by TCRdb to the early 2020s). To prepare the library, the immunoSEQ multiplex PCR assay was applied. TCRdb took this table from immuneACCESS and kept in-frame rearrangements with V and J called. Such tables lack part of the clones; where checked against another copy, unresolved V genes explain under half of the gap, and the rest is unexplained. The sample table holds approximately 43,000 clones, of which about 90% were seen once. The top ten hold roughly 2.5% of the sample. This specimen consisted of peripheral blood, obtained before any cancer treatment. All receptors come from a female donor of 60 years or more with stage I squamous cell lung carcinoma.

The rearrangement links TRBV18 to TRBJ2-5; 9 bases align to TRBD1. The J call is in doubt because the DNA end fits TRBJ2-7 better. The CDR3 runs 16 residues. Germline V gene data show CDR1 as KGHSH and CDR2 as LQKENI. The CDR3, as DNA: TGTGCCAGCTCACCACCCTTCGGGACAGGGATCTACGAGCAGTACTTC. It yields the protein CASSPPFGTGIYEQYF.

The CDR3 DNA reads as TGTGCCAGTAGTATGAGGACAGGGGGCGCGGGTGAGCAGTTCTTC. Its protein is CASSMRTGGAGEQFF. The chain recombines TRBV19 with TRBJ2-1, with 11 bases that match TRBD1. The CDR3 runs 15 residues. Unmatched junction bases numbered 7, after V lost 3 bases and J lost 9 bases. Germline assignment: CDR1 LNHDA and CDR2 SQIVND (reference sequence). The whole variable domain, remainder taken from reference TRBV19 and TRBJ2-1, is DGGITQSPKYLFRKEGQNVTLSCEQNLNHDAMYWYRQDPGQGLRLIYYSQIVNDFQKGDIAEGYSVSREKKESFPLTVTSAQKNPTAFYLCASSMRTGGAGEQFFGPGTRLTVL.

The rearrangement links TRBV6-6 to TRBJ2-2, with D hard to call. Per the germline V gene, CDR1 is MNHNY and CDR2 is SVGAGI (reference sequence). Trimming pared 8 bases from V and 8 bases from J, leaving 12 bases between. CDR3 length: 12 amino acids. The CDR3 loop reads CASGPTRGELFF. DNA for the CDR3: TGTGCCAGCGGGCCCACAAGGGGGGAGCTGTTTTTT.

V gene TRBV11-3 combines with J gene TRBJ2-1; 11 bases are shared with TRBD2. The germline V gene encodes CDR1 SGHNT and CDR2 YENEEA. Trimming at V came to 1 base and at J to 2 bases, leaving 10 bases not matched to a gene. This CDR3 has 19 residues. The DNA of the CDR3 is TGTGCCAGCAGCTTAGGGGGCATAGCGGGAGGGACGCCCTACAATGAGCAGTTCTTC. Amino acids: CASSLGGIAGGTPYNEQFF.

The chain employs TRBV4-1 and TRBJ2-7, with D maybe TRBD2 (5 bases). Between the trimmed V and J ends, which lost 4 bases and 1 base, there was a span of 14 bases. The CDR3 loop spans 15 amino acids. The germline CDR1 and CDR2 sequences are MGHRA and YSYEKL. The CDR3 sequence is CASSRVLGGSYEQYF. The CDR3 coding sequence is TGCGCCAGCAGCCGGGTTTTAGGAGGTTCCTACGAGCAGTACTTC.

The rearrangement joins TRBV10-3 to TRBJ2-5; 7 positions match TRBD2. Germline V gene sequence: CDR1 ENHRY, CDR2 SYGVKD. Trimming cost V 3 bases and J 5 bases; bases outside gene matches: 6. The CDR3 covers 14 residues. DNA for the CDR3: TGTGCCATCAGTGATGCTTCCGGGGGGGAGACCCAGTACTTC. Its translation is CAISDASGGETQYF.

In this sample, this clone turned up a few times. The chain employs TRBV7-6 and TRBJ2-7; 7 bases line up with TRBD1. The CDR3 covers 15 residues. With V trimmed by 4 bases and J by 6 bases, 12 bases remained unmatched. In germline, CDR1 is SGHVS, CDR2 FNYEAQ. The DNA for the CDR3 is TGTGCCAGCAGCTGGGGCTACAGGGGAAAATTCGAGCAGTACTTC. It codes for CASSWGYRGKFEQYF.

The rearrangement links TRBV14 to TRBJ2-6, with D uncertain. CDR3 length: 19 amino acids. V was clipped by 3 bases and J by 2 bases, with 20 bases between them. The germline V gene encodes CDR1 SGHDN and CDR2 FVKESK. The CDR3, as DNA: TGTGCCAGCAGCCAGAGGAAATTAAGCCCCCTCCCTGGGGCCAACGTCCTGACTTTC. Translating gives CASSQRKLSPLPGANVLTF.

Turning to this clone: The junction does not match germline at one end; this may be a read error. This chain connects TRBV4-3 to TRBJ1-2; TRBD1 matches at 9 bases. Germline values: CDR1 LGHNA, CDR2 YSLEER. The CDR3 totals 14 residues. The CDR3 loop reads CASGQEGTGYGYTF. Here the CDR3 DNA reads TGCGCCAGCGGCCAAGAAGGGACAGGGTATGGCTACACCTTC.

V usage is TRBV6-5 and J usage is TRBJ2-1; 8 positions agree with TRBD2. The CDR3 runs 14 residues. V trimming: 7 bases; J trimming: 5 bases; junction bases outside the gene matches: 7. In germline, CDR1 is MNHEY, CDR2 SVGAGI. The CDR3 loop is CASTLTSVNNEQFF. CDR3 sequence (DNA): TGTGCCAGCACTTTGACTAGCGTTAACAATGAGCAGTTCTTC.

V and J are TRBV5-6 and TRBJ2-1; TRBD1 agrees at 12 bases. The CDR3 loop spans 16 amino acids. Trimming at V came to 4 bases and at J to 8 bases, leaving 10 bases not matched to a gene. The germline V gene has CDR1 SGHDT and CDR2 YYEEEE. The CDR3 protein is CASSRNAGTGGHEQFF. CDR3 bases: TGTGCCAGCAGCAGGAACGCCGGGACAGGGGGCCATGAGCAGTTCTTC.

This chain connects TRBV27 to TRBJ2-2; TRBD2 aligns across 10 bases. The germline gives CDR1 MNHEY, CDR2 SMNVEV (reference sequence). J gave up 7 bases and V 5 bases, and 7 bases lay outside the gene matches. The CDR3 runs 15 residues. The CDR3 loop is CASSLISGRGGELFF. DNA for the CDR3: TGTGCCAGCAGTCTTATCAGCGGGAGGGGCGGGGAGCTGTTTTTT.

The rearrangement uses TRBV18 and TRBJ2-7; 10 bases are a match to TRBD2. Germline V lookup: CDR1 KGHSH, CDR2 LQKENI. After removal of 1 base from V and 0 bases from J, the junction contained 3 bases not matched to a gene. The CDR3 has 16 amino acids. The DNA for the CDR3 is TGTGCCAGCTCACCACAGCCTAGCGGGAGCTCCTACGAGCAGTACTTC. It yields the protein CASSPQPSGSSYEQYF.

This rearrangement joins TRBV4-2 to TRBJ1-5; 10 bases agree with TRBD1. Germline V gene lookup returns CDR1 LGHNA and CDR2 YNFKEQ. The CDR3 consists of 16 residues. Trimming cost V 1 base and J 2 bases; bases outside gene matches: 2. The CDR3 sequence: CASSQGQGAGNQPQHF. CDR3 DNA sequence: TGTGCCAGCAGCCAAGGACAGGGGGCCGGCAATCAGCCCCAGCATTTT.

The chain joins TRBV11-3 to TRBJ2-1; weak D call: TRBD1 (5 bases). Germline-derived CDR1 and CDR2 are SGHNT and YENEEA. Trimming removed 0 bases at V and 7 bases at J, with 10 bases between. This CDR3 comprises 14 residues. This CDR3 reads CASSLDIRGNEQFF. The CDR3 DNA sequence: TGTGCCAGCAGCTTAGATATTAGGGGAAATGAGCAGTTCTTC.

This chain links TRBV11-2 with TRBJ2-2; 8 bases agree with TRBD2. The CDR3 consists of 15 residues. Germline V gene data show CDR1 as SGHAT and CDR2 as FQNNGV. V shed 5 bases and J 4 bases; nucleotides not matched to a gene: 6. This chain's CDR3 is CASSPGTRVTGELFF. CDR3 nucleotide sequence: TGTGCCAGCAGCCCCGGGACTAGGGTCACCGGGGAGCTGTTTTTT.

The V call is TRBV4-1, the J call TRBJ2-1, with 8 bases matching TRBD2. V was clipped by 0 bases and J by 0 bases; unmatched bases: 4. This CDR3 comprises 17 residues. Germline-derived CDR1 and CDR2 are MGHRA and YSYEKL. The CDR3 loop is CASSQDPSGSSYNEQFF. The CDR3 region has the DNA TGCGCCAGCAGCCAAGATCCAAGCGGGAGCTCCTACAATGAGCAGTTCTTC.

The chain couples TRBV30 to TRBJ2-2; D might be TRBD1 (6 bases). The CDR3 runs to 15 residues. Germline-derived CDR1 and CDR2 are GTSNPN and SVGIG (reference sequence). Trimming pared 0 bases from V and 5 bases from J, leaving 13 bases between. The DNA for the CDR3 is TGTGCCTGGAGTGTGCCGGACAGAAGGACCGGGGAGCTGTTTTTT. Translation gives CAWSVPDRRTGELFF.

The chain has TRBV6-5 and TRBJ1-1; TRBD1 is a possible D gene (5 bases). Germline CDR1 reads MNHEY; CDR2 reads SVGAGI. Trimming shortened V by 5 bases and J by 10 bases, and 14 bases separated the two germline ends. This CDR3 region has 12 residues. DNA of the CDR3: TGTGCCAGCAGTCCCATCACGGGGGGAGCTTTCTTT. Translation: CASSPITGGAFF.

This chain joins TRBV2 and TRBJ1-5; a weak D match, TRBD1 (5 bases). Germline V lookup: CDR1 SNHLY, CDR2 FYNNEI. CDR3 length: 13 amino acids. Trimming cost V 1 base and J 7 bases, with 8 bases left between them. CDR3 in DNA: TGTGCCAGCAGTGAAGAGGGGATCCAGCCCCAGCATTTT. Translation: CASSEEGIQPQHF.

The chain is built from TRBV6-1 and TRBJ2-1, with 8 nucleotides matching TRBD2. The trim removed 6 bases at V and 2 bases at J, leaving 6 bases unmatched. The germline V gene has CDR1 MNHNS and CDR2 SASEGT. CDR3 size: 15 residues. The CDR3 DNA reads TGTGCCAGCAGCTCAGGCGGGAGGACCTACAATGAGCAGTTCTTC. Amino acid sequence: CASSSGGRTYNEQFF.

The chain recombines TRBV5-1 with TRBJ2-6, with unresolved D. V shed 0 bases and J shed 2 bases, with 9 bases lying between them. CDR1 is SGHRS and CDR2 is YFSETQ in the germline V gene. This CDR3 is built from 16 residues. CDR3 sequence reads: CASSLESEAGANVLTF. In DNA form, the CDR3 reads TGCGCCAGCAGCTTGGAGAGCGAAGCTGGGGCCAACGTCCTGACTTTC. The full variable domain, rest sourced from reference TRBV5-1 and TRBJ2-6, is KAGVTQTPRYLIKTRGQQVTLSCSPISGHRSVSWYQQTPGQGLQFLFEYFSETQRNKGNFPGRFSGRQFSNSRSEMNVSTLELGDSALYLCASSLESEAGANVLTFGAGSRLTVL.